This T cell receptor beta chain was captured by sequencing in a study of human T cells and chemical hapten exposure. This clonotype was found a few times. Noted time point: patch test 2, 6 weeks after DPC sensitization. As for treatment: therapeutic diphenylcyclopropenone sensitization with weekly scalp DPC. TCRdb used MiXCR to reprocess the RACE reads, holding one entry per CDR3 protein. The sample includes tens of thousands of distinct CDR3 sequences, roughly a tenth seen only once; the top ten take 2% to 2.5%. This sample comprised whole blood, obtained in connection with sensitization to the hapten diphenylcyclopropenone (DPC). The TCR originated in a woman in her twenties or thirties with alopecia areata. Some clones in this sample may be carry-over from other donors' samples.

DNA for the CDR3: TGTGCCAGCAGCCGAGGACTAGGGATTGACGAGCAGTTCTTC. Amino acids: CASSRGLGIDEQFF. The chain employs TRBV7-2 and TRBJ2-1; 7 bases match TRBD2. The trim removed 5 bases at V and 10 bases at J, leaving 11 bases unmatched. The CDR3 is made up of 14 amino acids. CDR1 is SGHTA and CDR2 is FQGNSA in the germline V gene. Looking up the rest from reference TRBV7-2 and TRBJ2-1 gives the full variable domain: GAGVSQSPSNKVTEKGKDVELRCDPISGHTALYWYRQSLGQGLEFLIYFQGNSAPDKSGLPSDRFSAERTGGSVSTLTIQRTQQEDSAVYLCASSRGLGIDEQFFGPGTRLTVL.